The rows below give T cell receptor beta chains drawn from one sample of a study of OX40 agonist ivuxolimab in advanced cancers. TCRdb keeps only in-frame clones here, not all; method: immunoSEQ multiplex PCR. The sample gives 22,000 or so clones, around three quarters of which show up once; about 17% is in the top ten. The material sequenced was CD4+ or CD8+ T cells sorted from blood, taken in a trial of the OX40 agonist ivuxolimab. The source is an adult with an advanced solid tumor such as melanoma, head and neck, liver or kidney cancer. The CDR3 runs from the conserved cysteine through the conserved F or W. Fields, in order: D gene, J gene, clone size, V gene, CDR3 length, CDR3 DNA, CDR3 protein. D genes are given only for firm matches. Not all rows give a size; the values are once, few, many and, for expanded clones, a class.

.	TRBJ1-2	.	TRBV12-5	13	TGTGCTAGTGGTTTGACCCGGGACTATGGCTACACCTTC	CASGLTRDYGYTF
.	TRBJ2-5	.	TRBV7-9	13	TGTGCCAGCAGCTGGGTGGGGGAAGAGACCCAGTACTTC	CASSWVGEETQYF
.	TRBJ2-7	.	TRBV7-6	16	TGTGCCAGCAGCGACCCTAGGGGGGGGGACACCTACGAGCAGTACTTC	CASSDPRGGDTYEQYF
.	TRBJ1-2	.	TRBV4-1	15	TGCGCCAGCAGCCACTCGGGGGGGGAGAACTATGGCTACACCTTC	CASSHSGGENYGYTF
.	TRBJ1-2	.	TRBV28	14	TGTGCCAGCAGACCGACAGGAGCTAACTATGGCTACACCTTC	CASRPTGANYGYTF
.	TRBJ1-1	.	TRBV19	16	TGTGCCAGTAGTCCCCTTAAACGAGGGGCGCAAGCTGAAGCTTTCTTT	CASSPLKRGAQAEAFF
.	TRBJ1-1	.	TRBV4-1	14	TGCGCCAGCAGCCAAGAAGCAGGGGAAACTGAAGCTTTCTTT	CASSQEAGETEAFF
.	TRBJ2-1	.	TRBV4-3	15	TGCGCCAGCAGCCAAGATTTGGGGGGGGGCCGTGAGCAGTTCTTC	CASSQDLGGGREQFF
.	TRBJ2-1	.	TRBV9	13	TGTGCCAGCAGCGTAGGGGACAACAATGAGCAGTTCTTC	CASSVGDNNEQFF
.	TRBJ2-7	.	TRBV11-2	11	TGTGCCAGCAGCTTAAAGTACGAGCAGTACTTC	CASSLKYEQYF
TRBD1	TRBJ2-3	.	TRBV11-1	15	TGTGCCAGCAGCCCAGGGACAGCCAACACAGATACGCAGTATTTT	CASSPGTANTDTQYF
.	TRBJ2-7	.	TRBV6-7	13	TGTGCCAGCAGGGGACGGACCTCCTACGAGCAGTACTTC	CASRGRTSYEQYF
TRBD1	TRBJ2-7	.	TRBV9	15	TGTGCCAGCAGCGTAGCGACAGGGGGTGTTTACGAGCAGTACTTC	CASSVATGGVYEQYF
TRBD1	TRBJ1-1	.	TRBV7-9	16	TGTGCCAGCAGCTTCGGACAGGGCCGATACGACACTGAAGCTTTCTTT	CASSFGQGRYDTEAFF
TRBD1	TRBJ1-3	few	TRBV5-6	14	TGTGCCAGCAGCCTAGACAGGGGCGGAAACACCATATATTTT	CASSLDRGGNTIYF
TRBD1	TRBJ1-6	.	TRBV12-5	17	TGTGCTAGTGGTTTGGCGGGAGACAGGGGGTGGAATTCACCCCTCCACTTT	CASGLAGDRGWNSPLHF
.	TRBJ2-7	.	TRBV5-1	15	TGCGCCAGCAGCCCTAAGTGGGTGTACCTGGGCGAGCAGTACTTC	CASSPKWVYLGEQYF
.	TRBJ1-2	.	TRBV27	16	TGTGCCAGCACCACGGGATGGGGGGAGCGGAACTATGGCTACACCTTC	CASTTGWGERNYGYTF
TRBD1	TRBJ2-2	.	TRBV19	14	TGTGCCAGTAGTAGGACAGGGGGGACCGGGGAGCTGTTTTTT	CASSRTGGTGELFF
.	TRBJ2-5	.	TRBV4-1	16	TGCGCCAGCAGCCAAGGCCCGGGGAGACTACAAGAGACCCAGTACTTC	CASSQGPGRLQETQYF
.	TRBJ1-1	.	TRBV5-8	12	TGTGCCAGCAGCTTTCCTCTTAGTGAAGCTTTCTTT	CASSFPLSEAFF
.	TRBJ1-2	.	TRBV4-3	14	TGCGCCAGCAGCCAAGTTTGGGGTAACTATGGCTACACCTTC	CASSQVWGNYGYTF
.	TRBJ1-1	once	TRBV27	14	TGTGCCAGCAGTGAACAGGGCGTGAACACTGAAGCTTTCTTT	CASSEQGVNTEAFF
.	TRBJ2-7	.	TRBV9	13	TGTGCCAGCAGCGCGGGCTCCATGGCCGAGCAGTACTTC	CASSAGSMAEQYF
.	TRBJ2-7	.	TRBV29-1	12	TGCAGCGTTGAAGAAAACGTCTACGAGCAGTACTTC	CSVEENVYEQYF
TRBD1	TRBJ2-7	once	TRBV2	14	TGTGCCAGCATGCCCGGGACAGGGTCCTACGAGCAGTACTTC	CASMPGTGSYEQYF
.	TRBJ1-2	.	TRBV30	11	TGTGCCTACTCAACAGGGCTGGGCTACACCTTC	CAYSTGLGYTF
.	TRBJ2-3	.	TRBV9	14	TGTGCCAGCAGCGTTGGTTCGGGGCCCAATACGCAGTATTTT	CASSVGSGPNTQYF
TRBD1	TRBJ2-7	.	TRBV6-6	16	TGTGCCAGCAGCCCCGTTCAGGGGGTATATGGCTACGAGCAGTACTTC	CASSPVQGVYGYEQYF
.	TRBJ2-1	.	TRBV4-3	15	TGCGCCAGCAGCCAAGAGCAGGGGTTTTACAATGAGCAGTTCTTC	CASSQEQGFYNEQFF
.	TRBJ2-6	few	TRBV2	13	TGTGCCAGCAGTCAGACCCCTTCCAACGTCCTGACTTTC	CASSQTPSNVLTF
.	TRBJ2-7	few	TRBV9	14	TGTGCCAGCAGCGTAGCCGGATCCTACTACGAGCAGTACTTC	CASSVAGSYYEQYF
TRBD2	TRBJ2-1	.	TRBV19	17	TGTGCCAGTAGACCGACTAGCGGGGGGACGGGTTACAATGAGCAGTTCTTC	CASRPTSGGTGYNEQFF
.	TRBJ1-6	.	TRBV28	18	TGTGCCAGCAGTCGGGGACCGGGGGAGAGCTCCTATAATTCACCCCTCCACTTT	CASSRGPGESSYNSPLHF
.	TRBJ2-1	.	TRBV6-6	15	TGTGCCAGCAGTTACGACGGGAGCTCCTACAATGAGCAGTTCTTC	CASSYDGSSYNEQFF
TRBD1	TRBJ1-6	.	TRBV10-3	14	TGTGCCATCAGTGGGGGACAGGCCAATTCACCCCTCCACTTT	CAISGGQANSPLHF
.	TRBJ2-5	.	TRBV7-9	16	TGTGCCAGCAGCTTAGGGTCCCAGGTAGAACAAGAGACCCAGTACTTC	CASSLGSQVEQETQYF
.	TRBJ2-3	.	TRBV11-2	17	TGTGCCAGCAGCTTAGAAGTTGGGTCGGGGGTCACAGATACGCAGTATTTT	CASSLEVGSGVTDTQYF
TRBD1	TRBJ2-7	once	TRBV11-2	12	TGTGCCAGCAGCCCACAGGGGTACGAGCAGTACTTC	CASSPQGYEQYF
.	TRBJ2-2	.	TRBV4-2	15	TGTGCCAGCAGCCAAGATATGGCAGGGACCGGGGAGCTGTTTTTT	CASSQDMAGTGELFF
.	TRBJ1-4	.	TRBV6-6	16	TGTGCCAGCAGTTACTCGTACGGGGGGCCGGGGGAAAAACTGTTTTTT	CASSYSYGGPGEKLFF
.	TRBJ1-2	.	TRBV27	15	TGTGCCAGCAGTTCCTCCCAGGGACATTACTATGGCTACACCTTC	CASSSSQGHYYGYTF
.	TRBJ2-1	.	TRBV6-5	14	TGTGCCAGCACCCTGGGAGGGGGCCCCAATGAGCAGTTCTTC	CASTLGGGPNEQFF
.	TRBJ2-3	.	TRBV13	14	TGTGCCAGCAGCTTAGCCGCCAGTACAGATACGCAGTATTTT	CASSLAASTDTQYF
.	TRBJ2-1	.	TRBV5-1	15	TGCGCCAGCAGCATGACGGATTCGACGTACAATGAGCAGTTCTTC	CASSMTDSTYNEQFF
TRBD1	TRBJ2-6	.	TRBV7-6	17	TGTGCCAGCAGCTTAACGACAGGGGCAATCTGGGCCAACGTCCTGACTTTC	CASSLTTGAIWANVLTF
.	TRBJ2-1	.	TRBV4-1	13	TGCGCCAGCGCGGGGAGCTCCTACAATGAGCAGTTCTTC	CASAGSSYNEQFF
.	TRBJ2-7	.	TRBV9	13	TGTGCCAGCAGCGTGCCTAGTGTTTACGAGCAGTACTTC	CASSVPSVYEQYF
.	TRBJ2-5	.	TRBV11-2	12	TGTGCCAGCAGCCAGGAACAAGAGACCCAGTACTTC	CASSQEQETQYF
.	TRBJ1-1	.	TRBV7-9	13	TGTGCCAGTTGGGGGCTTTTAGGGACTGAAGCTTTCTTT	CASWGLLGTEAFF
.	TRBJ2-4	.	TRBV7-8	17	TGTGCCAGCAGCTTAGGACTTGCCGGGGGCGACAAAAACATTCAGTACTTC	CASSLGLAGGDKNIQYF
TRBD1	TRBJ2-7	few	TRBV5-5	16	TGTGCCAGCAGCTCAGACCGGGACAGGGGATCCTACGAGCAGTACTTC	CASSSDRDRGSYEQYF